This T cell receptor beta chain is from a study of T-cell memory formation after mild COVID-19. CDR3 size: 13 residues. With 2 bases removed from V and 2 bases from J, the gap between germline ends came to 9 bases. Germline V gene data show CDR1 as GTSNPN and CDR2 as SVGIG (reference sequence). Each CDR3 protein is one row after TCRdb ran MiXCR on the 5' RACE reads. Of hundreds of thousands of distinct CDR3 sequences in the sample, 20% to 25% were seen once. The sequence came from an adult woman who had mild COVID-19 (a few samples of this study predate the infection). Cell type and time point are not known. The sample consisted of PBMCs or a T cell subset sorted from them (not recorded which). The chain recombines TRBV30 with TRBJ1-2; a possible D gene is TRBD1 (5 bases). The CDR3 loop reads CAWSRDENYGYTF. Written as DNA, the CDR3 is TGTGCCTGGAGTCGGGACGAAAACTATGGCTACACCTTC.